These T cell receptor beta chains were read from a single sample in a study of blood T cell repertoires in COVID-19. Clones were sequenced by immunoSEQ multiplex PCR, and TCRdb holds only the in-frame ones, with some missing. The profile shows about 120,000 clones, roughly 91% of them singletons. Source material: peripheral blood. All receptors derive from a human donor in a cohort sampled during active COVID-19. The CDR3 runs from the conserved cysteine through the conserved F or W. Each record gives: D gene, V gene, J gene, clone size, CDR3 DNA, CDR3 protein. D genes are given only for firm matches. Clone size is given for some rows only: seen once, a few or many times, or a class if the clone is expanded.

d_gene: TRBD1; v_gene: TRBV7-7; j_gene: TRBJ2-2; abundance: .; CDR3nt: TGTGCTAGCAGCTTAACGGGGACAGGGATTGCCGGGGAGCTGTTTTTT; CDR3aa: CASSLTGTGIAGELFF
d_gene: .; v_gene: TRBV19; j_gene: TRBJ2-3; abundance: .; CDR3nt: TGTGCCAGTATGGAGGGTAGCACAGATACGCAGTATTTT; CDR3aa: CASMEGSTDTQYF
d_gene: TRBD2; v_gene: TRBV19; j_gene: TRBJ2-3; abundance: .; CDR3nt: TGTGCCAGTAGTTTCGGGACTAGCGGAACAGATACGCAGTATTTT; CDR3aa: CASSFGTSGTDTQYF
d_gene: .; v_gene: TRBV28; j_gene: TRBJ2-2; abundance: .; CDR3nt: TGTGCCAGCAGTTCTCTGACCGGGGAGCTGTTTTTT; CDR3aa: CASSSLTGELFF
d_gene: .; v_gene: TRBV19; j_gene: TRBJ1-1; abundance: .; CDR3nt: TGTGCCAGTAGTTCGAACGGACAGAACACTGAAGCTTTCTTT; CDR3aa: CASSSNGQNTEAFF
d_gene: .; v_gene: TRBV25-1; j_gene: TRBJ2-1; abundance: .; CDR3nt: TGTGCCAGCACCTCCTCGGGGGAATACAATGAGCAGTTCTTC; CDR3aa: CASTSSGEYNEQFF
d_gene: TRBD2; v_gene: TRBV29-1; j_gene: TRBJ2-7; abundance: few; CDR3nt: TGCAGCGTTGAAGAGGGGACTAGCGGAGCCAGGGAGCAGTACTTC; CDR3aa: CSVEEGTSGAREQYF
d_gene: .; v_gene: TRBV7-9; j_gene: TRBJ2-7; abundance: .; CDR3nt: TGTGCCAGCAGCCTAAGCGGACTATCCTACGAGCAGTACTTC; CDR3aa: CASSLSGLSYEQYF
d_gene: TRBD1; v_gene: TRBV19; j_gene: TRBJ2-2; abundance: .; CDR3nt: TGTGCCAGTAGTAAAAGGACAGGGCAGGTGGCGAACACCGGGGAGCTGTTTTTT; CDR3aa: CASSKRTGQVANTGELFF
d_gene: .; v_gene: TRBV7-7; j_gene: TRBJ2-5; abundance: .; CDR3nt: TGTGCTAGCAGCCGCAATCCGGGACTCCCGACGCAAGAGACCCAGTACTTC; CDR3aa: CASSRNPGLPTQETQYF
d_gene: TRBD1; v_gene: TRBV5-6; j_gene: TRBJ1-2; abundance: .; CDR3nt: TGTGCCAGCAGCCGAATAGGACAGGGTGATGGCTACACCTTC; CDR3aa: CASSRIGQGDGYTF
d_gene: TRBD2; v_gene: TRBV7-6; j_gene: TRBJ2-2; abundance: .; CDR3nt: TGTGCCAGCAGCCCCGGGACTAGCGGGAAGGCGAACACCGGGGAGCTGTTTTTT; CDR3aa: CASSPGTSGKANTGELFF
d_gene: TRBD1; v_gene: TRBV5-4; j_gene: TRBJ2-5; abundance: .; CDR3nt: TGTGCCAGCAGCCGGGACAGGGGAGAAGAGACCCAGTACTTC; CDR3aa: CASSRDRGEETQYF
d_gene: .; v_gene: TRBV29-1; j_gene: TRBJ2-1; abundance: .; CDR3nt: TGCAGCGCATCAAATCAGGGGGGTAATGAGCAGTTCTTC; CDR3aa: CSASNQGGNEQFF
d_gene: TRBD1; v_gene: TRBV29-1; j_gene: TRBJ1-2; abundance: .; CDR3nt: TGCAGCGGGGGACAGGGGGACTATGGCTACACCTTC; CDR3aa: CSGGQGDYGYTF
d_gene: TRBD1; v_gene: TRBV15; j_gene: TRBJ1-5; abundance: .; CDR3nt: TGTGCCACCGGTCCGACAGGGGGAAGCAATCAGCCCCAGCATTTT; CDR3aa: CATGPTGGSNQPQHF
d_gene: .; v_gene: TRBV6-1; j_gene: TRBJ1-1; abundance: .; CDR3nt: TGTGCCAGCAGTGAAGTCCTGGGGGGACTCACTGAAGCTTTCTTT; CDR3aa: CASSEVLGGLTEAFF
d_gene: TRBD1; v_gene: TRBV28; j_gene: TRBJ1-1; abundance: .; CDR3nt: TGTGCCAGCAGGGGGACAGGGGGCCCTAACACTGAAGCTTTCTTT; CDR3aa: CASRGTGGPNTEAFF
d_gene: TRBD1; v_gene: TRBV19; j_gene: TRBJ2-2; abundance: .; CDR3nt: TGTGCCAGTAGTATACACCCCAGACAGGGGAGTGGGACCGGGGAGCTGTTTTTT; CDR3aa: CASSIHPRQGSGTGELFF
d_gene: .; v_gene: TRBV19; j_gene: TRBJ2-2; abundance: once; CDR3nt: TGTGCCAGTAGTGGCAGGGTCGGGGAGCTGTTTTTT; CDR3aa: CASSGRVGELFF
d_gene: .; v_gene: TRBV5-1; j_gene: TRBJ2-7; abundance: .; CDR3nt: TGCGCCAGCAGCGCGGAGGCCTACGAGCAGTACTTC; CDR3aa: CASSAEAYEQYF
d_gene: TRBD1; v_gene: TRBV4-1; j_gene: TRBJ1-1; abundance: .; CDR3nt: TGCGCCAGCAGCCAAACGACCGGGACAGGGAACACTGAAGCTTTCTTT; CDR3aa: CASSQTTGTGNTEAFF
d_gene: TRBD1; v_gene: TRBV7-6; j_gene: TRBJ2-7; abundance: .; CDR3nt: TGTGCCAGCAGTACTGACAGGGGGATCTCCTACGAGCAGTACTTC; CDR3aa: CASSTDRGISYEQYF
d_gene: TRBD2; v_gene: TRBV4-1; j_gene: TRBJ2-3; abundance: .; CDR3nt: TGCGCCAGCAGCCAAGAGAGCGGGAGGGGAGAGACAGATACGCAGTATTTT; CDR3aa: CASSQESGRGETDTQYF
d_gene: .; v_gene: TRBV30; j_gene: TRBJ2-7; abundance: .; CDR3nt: TGTGCCTGGAGTGATTCGGGGAAGGGGGCCTACGAGCAGTACTTC; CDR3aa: CAWSDSGKGAYEQYF
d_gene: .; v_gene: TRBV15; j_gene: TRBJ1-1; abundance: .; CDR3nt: TGTGCCACCAGAGCCGTGGGGGCGGTCACTGAAGCTTTCTTT; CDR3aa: CATRAVGAVTEAFF
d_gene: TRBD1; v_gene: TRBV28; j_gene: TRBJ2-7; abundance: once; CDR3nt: TGTGCCAGCTCTGACAGGGGCTACGAGCAGTACTTC; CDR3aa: CASSDRGYEQYF
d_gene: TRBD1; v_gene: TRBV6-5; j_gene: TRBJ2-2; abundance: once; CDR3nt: TGTGCCAGCAGTTACCGGAACCGGGACAGCGGGGAGCTGTTTTTT; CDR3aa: CASSYRNRDSGELFF
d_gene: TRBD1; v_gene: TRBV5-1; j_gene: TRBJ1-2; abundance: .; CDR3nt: TGCGCCAGCAAGCGACAGGGGGCCCCTAGCTATGGCTACACCTTC; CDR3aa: CASKRQGAPSYGYTF
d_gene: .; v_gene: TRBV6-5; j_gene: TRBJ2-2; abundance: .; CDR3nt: TGTGCCAGCAGTCTCCGACAGAACACCGGGGAGCTGTTTTTT; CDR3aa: CASSLRQNTGELFF
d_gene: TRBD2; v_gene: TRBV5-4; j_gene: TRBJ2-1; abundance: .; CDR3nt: TGTGCCAGCAGGTCACCTCGGGGGGGGGCCTACAATGAGCAGTTCTTC; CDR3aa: CASRSPRGGAYNEQFF
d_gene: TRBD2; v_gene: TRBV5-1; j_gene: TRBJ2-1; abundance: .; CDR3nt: TGCGCCAGCAGCAAATTACTAGCGGGGGGCTACAATGAGCAGTTCTTC; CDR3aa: CASSKLLAGGYNEQFF
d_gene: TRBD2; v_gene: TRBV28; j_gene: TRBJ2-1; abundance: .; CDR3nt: TGTGCCAGCAGTTCCCACTTGGCTAGCGGGACCTACAATGAGCAGTTCTTC; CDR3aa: CASSSHLASGTYNEQFF
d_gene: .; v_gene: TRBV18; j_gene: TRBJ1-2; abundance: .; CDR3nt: TGTGCCAGCTCAGCCCGGGACACCTTAAACTATGGCTACACCTTC; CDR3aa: CASSARDTLNYGYTF
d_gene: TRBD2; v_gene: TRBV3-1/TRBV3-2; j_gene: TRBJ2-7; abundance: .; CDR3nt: TGTGCCAGCAGCCCTCGACTAGCGGGCACTAGCTCCTACGAGCAGTACTTC; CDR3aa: CASSPRLAGTSSYEQYF
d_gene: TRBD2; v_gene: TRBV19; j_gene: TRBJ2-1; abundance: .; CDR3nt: TGTGCCAGTAGTATCAAGCGGGAGCCCCGTTACAATGAGCAGTTCTTC; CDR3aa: CASSIKREPRYNEQFF
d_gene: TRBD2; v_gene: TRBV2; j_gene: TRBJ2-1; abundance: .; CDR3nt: TGTGCCAGCAGGATGGGGGGGGAGGACAAGCTATTCTTC; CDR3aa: CASRMGGEDKLFF
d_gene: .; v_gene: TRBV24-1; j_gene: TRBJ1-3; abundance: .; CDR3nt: TGTGCCACCAGTGATTCGGGGGGAAACACCATATATTTT; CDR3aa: CATSDSGGNTIYF
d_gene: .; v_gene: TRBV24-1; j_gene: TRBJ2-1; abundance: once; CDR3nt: TGTGCCACCAGTGATCCCCCTCCCGGGAATGAGCAGTTCTTC; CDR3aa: CATSDPPPGNEQFF
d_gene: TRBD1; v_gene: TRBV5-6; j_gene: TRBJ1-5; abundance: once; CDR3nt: TGTGCCAGCAGTCAGGACAGGAGGAATCAGCCCCAGCATTTT; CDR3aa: CASSQDRRNQPQHF
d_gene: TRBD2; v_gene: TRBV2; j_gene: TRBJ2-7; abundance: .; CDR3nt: TGTGCCAGCAGTCAAGGGTCAAGCGGGGCCTACGAGCAGTACTTC; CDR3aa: CASSQGSSGAYEQYF
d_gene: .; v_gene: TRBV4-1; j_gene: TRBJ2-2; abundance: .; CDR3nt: TGCGCCAGCAGCCAATCTACAGGGACCGGGGAGCTGTTTTTT; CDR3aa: CASSQSTGTGELFF
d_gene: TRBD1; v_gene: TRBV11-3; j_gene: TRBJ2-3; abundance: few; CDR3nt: TGTGCCAGCAGCTCAGGGGGACAGCCAACAGATACGCAGTATTTT; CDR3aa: CASSSGGQPTDTQYF
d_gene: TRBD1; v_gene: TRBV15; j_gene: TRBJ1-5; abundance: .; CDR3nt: TGTGCCACCAGTGGGACAGGGAACCAGCCCCAGCATTTT; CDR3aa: CATSGTGNQPQHF
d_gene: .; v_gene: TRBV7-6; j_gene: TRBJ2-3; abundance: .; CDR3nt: TGTGCCAGCAGCCCCCACGCCCTTGAGGGCACAGATACGCAGTATTTT; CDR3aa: CASSPHALEGTDTQYF
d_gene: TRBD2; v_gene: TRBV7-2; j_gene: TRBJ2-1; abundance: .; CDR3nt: TGTGCCGTGGGCGAGCGGGAGGGATCCTACAATGAGCAGTTCTTC; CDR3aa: CAVGEREGSYNEQFF
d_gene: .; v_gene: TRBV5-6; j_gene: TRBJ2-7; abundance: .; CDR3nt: TGTGCCAGCAGCCTCAGGTCTGTTTTGCGCGAGCAGTACTTC; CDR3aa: CASSLRSVLREQYF
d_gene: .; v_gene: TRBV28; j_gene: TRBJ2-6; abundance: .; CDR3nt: TGTGCCAGCATGGGCCCCGGTGGGGCCAACGTCCTGACTTTC; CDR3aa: CASMGPGGANVLTF
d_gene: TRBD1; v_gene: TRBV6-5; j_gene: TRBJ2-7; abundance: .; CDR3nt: TGTGCCAGCAGTTACAGACAGGGGCCCTACGAGCAGTACTTC; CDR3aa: CASSYRQGPYEQYF
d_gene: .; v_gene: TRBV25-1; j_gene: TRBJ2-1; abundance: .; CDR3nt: TGTGCCAGCGAGGCGGTAGAGCAGTTCTTC; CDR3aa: CASEAVEQFF
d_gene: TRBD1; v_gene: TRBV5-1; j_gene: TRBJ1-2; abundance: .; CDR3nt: TGCGCCAGCAGCTTTGGACAGGGGAGAGGCTACACCTTC; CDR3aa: CASSFGQGRGYTF
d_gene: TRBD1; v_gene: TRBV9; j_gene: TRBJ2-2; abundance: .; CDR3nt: TGTGCCAGCTCCCTTGGGGACAGACGCACCGGGGAGCTGTTTTTT; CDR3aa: CASSLGDRRTGELFF
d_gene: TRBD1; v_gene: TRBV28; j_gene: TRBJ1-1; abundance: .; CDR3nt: TGTGCCAGCAGTAGATCACCGGGACAGGGTGGCACTGAAGCTTTCTTT; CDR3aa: CASSRSPGQGGTEAFF
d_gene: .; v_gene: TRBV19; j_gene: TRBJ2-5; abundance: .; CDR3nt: TGTGCCAGTAGTGTCTCAGGGGCAGAGACCCAGTACTTC; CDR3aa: CASSVSGAETQYF
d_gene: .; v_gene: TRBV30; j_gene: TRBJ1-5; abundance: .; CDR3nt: TGTGCCTGGAGTGTACTTGGTCTTTCCCGGGGGCAGCCCCAGCATTTT; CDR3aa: CAWSVLGLSRGQPQHF
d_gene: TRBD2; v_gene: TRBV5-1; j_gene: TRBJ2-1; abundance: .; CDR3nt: TGCGCCAGCAGCGACCTGGGGACTAGCGGATCTGAGCAGTTCTTC; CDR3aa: CASSDLGTSGSEQFF
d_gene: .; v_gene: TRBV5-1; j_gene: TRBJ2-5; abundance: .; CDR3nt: TGCGCCAGCAGCCTGCCGACAGAACAAGAGACCCAGTACTTC; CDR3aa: CASSLPTEQETQYF
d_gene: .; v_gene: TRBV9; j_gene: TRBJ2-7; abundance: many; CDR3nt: TGTGCCAGCAGCCCTGCGGTGGGTGTATACGAGCAGTACTTC; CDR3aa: CASSPAVGVYEQYF
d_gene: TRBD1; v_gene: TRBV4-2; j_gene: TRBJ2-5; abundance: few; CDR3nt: TGTGCCAGCAGCCCAGGGACAGCAGAAGAGACCCAGTACTTC; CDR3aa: CASSPGTAEETQYF
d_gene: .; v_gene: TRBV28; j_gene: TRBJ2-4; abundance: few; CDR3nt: TGTGCCAGCAGTTTATTACAGGTGTCAGCCAAAAACATTCAGTACTTC; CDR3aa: CASSLLQVSAKNIQYF